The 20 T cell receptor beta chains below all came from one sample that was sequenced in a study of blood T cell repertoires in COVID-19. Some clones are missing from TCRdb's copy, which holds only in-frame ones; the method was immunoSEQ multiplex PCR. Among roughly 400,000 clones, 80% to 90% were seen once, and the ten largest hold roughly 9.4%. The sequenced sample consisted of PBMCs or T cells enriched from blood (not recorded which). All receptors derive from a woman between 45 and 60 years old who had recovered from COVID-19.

The CDR3 nucleotides read TGTGCCAGCAGCCCCCTAGCCGCAAAGGAAGCTTTCTTT. Translating gives CASSPLAAKEAFF. The chain carries TRBV7-8 and TRBJ1-1; D is undetermined. V was shortened by 5 bases and J by 8 bases, with 15 bases between the two germline ends. Germline values: CDR1 SGHVS, CDR2 FQNEAQ. The CDR3 contains 13 residues.

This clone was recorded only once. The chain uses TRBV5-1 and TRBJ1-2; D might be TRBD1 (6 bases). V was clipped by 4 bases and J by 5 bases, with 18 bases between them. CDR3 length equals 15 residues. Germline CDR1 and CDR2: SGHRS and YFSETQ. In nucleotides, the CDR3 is TGCGCCAGCAGCGAATTACCGTCAGGGGCTTATGGCTACACCTTC. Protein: CASSELPSGAYGYTF.

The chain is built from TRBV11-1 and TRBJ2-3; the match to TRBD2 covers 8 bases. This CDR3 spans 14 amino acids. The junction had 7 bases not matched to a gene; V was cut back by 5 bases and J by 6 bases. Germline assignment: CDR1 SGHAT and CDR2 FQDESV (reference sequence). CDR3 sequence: CASSRGGREDTQYF. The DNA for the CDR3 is TGTGCCAGCAGCCGGGGGGGTAGGGAGGATACGCAGTATTTT.

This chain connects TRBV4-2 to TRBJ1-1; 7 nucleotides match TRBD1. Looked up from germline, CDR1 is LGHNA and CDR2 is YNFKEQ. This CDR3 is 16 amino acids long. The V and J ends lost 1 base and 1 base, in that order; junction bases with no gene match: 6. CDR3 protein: CASSQVRRTGNTEAFF. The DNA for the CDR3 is TGTGCCAGCAGCCAAGTCCGGAGGACAGGGAACACTGAAGCTTTCTTT.

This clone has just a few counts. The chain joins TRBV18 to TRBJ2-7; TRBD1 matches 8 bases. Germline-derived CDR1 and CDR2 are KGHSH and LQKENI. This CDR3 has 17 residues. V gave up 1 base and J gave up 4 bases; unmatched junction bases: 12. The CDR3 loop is CASSPHGSGTGDYEQYF. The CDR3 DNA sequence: TGTGCCAGCTCACCACACGGTTCGGGGACAGGAGATTACGAGCAGTACTTC.

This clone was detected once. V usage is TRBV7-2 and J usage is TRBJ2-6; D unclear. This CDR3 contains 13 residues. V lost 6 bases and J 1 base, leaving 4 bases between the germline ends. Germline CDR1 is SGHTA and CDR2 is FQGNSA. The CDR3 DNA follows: TGTGCCAGCAGGTCGTCTGGGGCCAACGTCCTGACTTTC. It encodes CASRSSGANVLTF.

CDR3 in amino acids: CASSQGWLAGELFF. The CDR3, as DNA: TGTGCCAGTAGTCAGGGTTGGTTGGCCGGGGAGCTGTTTTTT. The rearrangement joins TRBV19 to TRBJ2-2, with D perhaps TRBD1 (5 bases). Trimming left V 5 bases short and J 6 bases short, with 13 bases between. The CDR3 spans 14 residues. Germline assignment: CDR1 LNHDA and CDR2 SQIVND (reference sequence).

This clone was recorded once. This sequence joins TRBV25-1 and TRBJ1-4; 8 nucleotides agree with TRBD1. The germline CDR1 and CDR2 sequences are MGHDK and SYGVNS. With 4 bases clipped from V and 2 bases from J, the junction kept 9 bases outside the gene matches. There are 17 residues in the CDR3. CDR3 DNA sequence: TGTGCCAGCAGTGGAGACGGACAGGGCGGCACTAATGAAAAACTGTTTTTT. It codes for CASSGDGQGGTNEKLFF.

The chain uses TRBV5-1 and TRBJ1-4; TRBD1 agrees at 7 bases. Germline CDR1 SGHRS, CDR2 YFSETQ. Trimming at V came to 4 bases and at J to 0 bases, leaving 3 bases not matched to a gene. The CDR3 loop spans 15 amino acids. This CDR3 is CASSAGTATNEKLFF. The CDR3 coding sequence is TGCGCCAGCAGCGCCGGGACAGCAACTAATGAAAAACTGTTTTTT.

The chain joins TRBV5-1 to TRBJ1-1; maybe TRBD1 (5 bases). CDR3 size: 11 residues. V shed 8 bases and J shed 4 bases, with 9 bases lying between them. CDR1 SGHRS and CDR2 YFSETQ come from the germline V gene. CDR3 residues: CASWRGTEAFF. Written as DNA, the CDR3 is TGCGCCAGTTGGAGGGGCACTGAAGCTTTCTTT.

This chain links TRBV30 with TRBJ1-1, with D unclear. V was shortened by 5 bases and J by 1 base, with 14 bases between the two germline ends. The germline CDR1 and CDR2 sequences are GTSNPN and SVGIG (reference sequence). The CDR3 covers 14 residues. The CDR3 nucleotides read TGTGCCTGGGGATGGGCCGTGGGGAACACTGAAGCTTTCTTT. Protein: CAWGWAVGNTEAFF.

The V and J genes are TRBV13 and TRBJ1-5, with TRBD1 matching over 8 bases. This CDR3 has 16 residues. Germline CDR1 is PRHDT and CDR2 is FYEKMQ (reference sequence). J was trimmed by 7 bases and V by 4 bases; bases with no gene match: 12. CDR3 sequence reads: CASSSSLDRAGQPQHF. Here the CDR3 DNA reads TGTGCCAGCAGCTCCTCGTTGGACAGGGCAGGGCAGCCCCAGCATTTT.

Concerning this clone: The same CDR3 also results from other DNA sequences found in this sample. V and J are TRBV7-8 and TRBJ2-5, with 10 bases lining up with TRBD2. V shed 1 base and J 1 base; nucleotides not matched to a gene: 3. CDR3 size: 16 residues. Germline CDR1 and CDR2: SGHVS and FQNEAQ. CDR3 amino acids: CASSLGLAGGQETQYF. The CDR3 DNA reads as TGTGCCAGCAGCTTAGGGTTAGCGGGGGGCCAAGAGACCCAGTACTTC. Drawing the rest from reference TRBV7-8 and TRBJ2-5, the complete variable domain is GAGVSQSPRYKVAKRGQDVALRCDPISGHVSLFWYQQALGQGPEFLTYFQNEAQLDKSGLPSDRFFAERPEGSVSTLKIQRTQQEDSAVYLCASSLGLAGGQETQYFGPGTRLLVL.

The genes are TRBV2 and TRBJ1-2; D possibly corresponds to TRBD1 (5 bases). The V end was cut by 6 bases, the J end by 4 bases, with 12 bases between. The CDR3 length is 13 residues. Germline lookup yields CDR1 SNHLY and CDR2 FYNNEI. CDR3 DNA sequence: TGTGCCAGCAGCGTTGACAGCCTCTATGGCTACACCTTC. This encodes CASSVDSLYGYTF.

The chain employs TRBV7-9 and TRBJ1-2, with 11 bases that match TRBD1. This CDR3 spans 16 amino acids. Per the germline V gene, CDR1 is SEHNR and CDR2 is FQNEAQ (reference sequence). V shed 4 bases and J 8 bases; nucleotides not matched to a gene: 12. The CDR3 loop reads CASSSRTGQGAGGYTF. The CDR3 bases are TGTGCCAGCAGCTCGCGAACTGGACAGGGGGCGGGCGGCTACACCTTC.

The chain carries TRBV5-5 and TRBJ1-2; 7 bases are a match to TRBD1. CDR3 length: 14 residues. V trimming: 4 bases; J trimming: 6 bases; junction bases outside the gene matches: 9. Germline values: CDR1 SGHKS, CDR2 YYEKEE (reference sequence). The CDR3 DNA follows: TGTGCCAGCAGCCAATCAGGGGGTTCGCATGGCTACACCTTC. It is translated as CASSQSGGSHGYTF. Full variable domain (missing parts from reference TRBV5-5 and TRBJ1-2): DAGVTQSPTHLIKTRGQQVTLRCSPISGHKSVSWYQQVLGQGPQFIFQYYEKEERGRGNFPDRFSARQFPNYSSELNVNALLLGDSALYLCASSQSGGSHGYTFGSGTRLTVV.

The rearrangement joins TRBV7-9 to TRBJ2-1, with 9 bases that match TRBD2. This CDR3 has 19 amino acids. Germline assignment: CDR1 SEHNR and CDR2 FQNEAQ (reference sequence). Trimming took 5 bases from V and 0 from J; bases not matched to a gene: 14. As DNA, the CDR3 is TGTGCCAGCAGCCCCCCCCCAGCGGGGGGTCTATTCTCCTACAATGAGCAGTTCTTC. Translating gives CASSPPPAGGLFSYNEQFF.

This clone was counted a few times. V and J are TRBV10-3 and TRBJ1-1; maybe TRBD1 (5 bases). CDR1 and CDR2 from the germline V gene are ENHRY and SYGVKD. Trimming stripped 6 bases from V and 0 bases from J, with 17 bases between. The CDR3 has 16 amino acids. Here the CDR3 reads CAIRKGAVAMNTEAFF. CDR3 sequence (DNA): TGTGCCATCAGAAAAGGGGCCGTCGCCATGAACACTGAAGCTTTCTTT.

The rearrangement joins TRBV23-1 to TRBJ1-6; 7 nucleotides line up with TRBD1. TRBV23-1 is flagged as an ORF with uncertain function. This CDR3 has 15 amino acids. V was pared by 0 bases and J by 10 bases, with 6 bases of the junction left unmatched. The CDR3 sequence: CASSQSEGARSPLHF. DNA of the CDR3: TGCGCCAGCAGTCAATCAGAGGGGGCGCGGTCACCCCTCCACTTT.

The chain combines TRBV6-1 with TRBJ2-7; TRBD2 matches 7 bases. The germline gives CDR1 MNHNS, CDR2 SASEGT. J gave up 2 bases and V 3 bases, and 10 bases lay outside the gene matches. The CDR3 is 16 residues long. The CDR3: CASSDPGNGGTYEQYF. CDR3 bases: TGTGCCAGCAGTGACCCAGGAAACGGGGGGACCTACGAGCAGTACTTC.